This TCR beta chain was captured in a study of shared clonotypes between healthy human individuals. Study summary: Participating donors consisted of two women and a few men aged 18 to 49.

Repertoires were generated with immunoSEQ multiplex PCR, while TCRdb's copy carries only in-frame clones and drops some. The table includes approximately 980,000 clones, roughly 72% detected once. The V gene end was trimmed by 6 bases and the J gene end by 1 base; junction bases not matched to a gene: 6. Per the germline V gene, CDR1 is WSHSY and CDR2 is SAAADI. CDR3 length: 15 amino acids. The sequenced material came from memory CD4+ T cells sorted from blood. Noted subset: CD45RA-negative fraction. The gene calls are TRBV10-2 and TRBJ2-1; 7 nucleotides line up with TRBD1. This TCR came from a man between 18 and 29 years old in good health. The CDR3 DNA reads TGCGCCAGCAGACCGGACAGGTCGTCCTACAATGAGCAGTTCTTC. Residues: CASRPDRSSYNEQFF.